Sequencing of this T cell receptor (beta chain) was carried out in a study of tumor and adjacent non-tumor tissue in lung cancer. The wider study: Some 4.2 million productive TCRbeta reads were obtained per sample on average.

No cell sorting was done before RNA was extracted from the tissue. Distant lung tissue was collected more than 3 cm away from the tumor edge. Study-wide points: Tumor TCR diversity, when higher, was linked to shorter survival.

For this clonotype: Its antigen is still unknown.

TCRbeta libraries were built with three rounds of nested PCR, modified from ARM-PCR. TCRdb independently ran MiXCR on the multiplex PCR reads; one entry per CDR3 protein. The data contain 90,000 to 100,000 distinct CDR3 sequences, 75% to 85% of them singletons. This CDR3 region has 18 residues. The V and J ends lost 9 bases and 15 bases respectively, with 40 bases between them. Germline CDR1 reads MNHNS; CDR2 reads SASEGT. This chain links TRBV6-1 with TRBJ2-3; TRBD2 is a possible D gene (6 bases). Sequencing was performed on distant non-tumor lung tissue. The clonotype originates from a man aged 60 to 69 with small cell lung cancer. The CDR3 loop is CASSSLGAGLLGSGQQYF. CDR3 coding DNA: TGTGCCAGTAGCTCCCTAGGGGCGGGACTCTTGGGCTCGGGGCAGCAATATTTT.